This T cell receptor beta chain was found in a study of control samples from healthy donors and cancer patients. The V and J ends lost 0 bases and 1 base respectively, with 9 bases between them. The CDR3 has 15 residues. Per germline, CDR1 SGDLS and CDR2 YYNGEE. Using immunoSEQ multiplex PCR, the repertoire was profiled, and TCRdb retains in-frame clones only, with some absent. The sample shows fewer than 250,000 clones, 91% of them seen only once. The chain combines TRBV9 with TRBJ2-3, with D perhaps TRBD2 (5 bases). The sequence came from a man aged 25-40 years in good health. The sample comprised blood. CDR3 protein: CASSVDEGRTDTQYF. CDR3 in DNA: TGTGCCAGCAGCGTAGACGAGGGCCGCACAGATACGCAGTATTTT.